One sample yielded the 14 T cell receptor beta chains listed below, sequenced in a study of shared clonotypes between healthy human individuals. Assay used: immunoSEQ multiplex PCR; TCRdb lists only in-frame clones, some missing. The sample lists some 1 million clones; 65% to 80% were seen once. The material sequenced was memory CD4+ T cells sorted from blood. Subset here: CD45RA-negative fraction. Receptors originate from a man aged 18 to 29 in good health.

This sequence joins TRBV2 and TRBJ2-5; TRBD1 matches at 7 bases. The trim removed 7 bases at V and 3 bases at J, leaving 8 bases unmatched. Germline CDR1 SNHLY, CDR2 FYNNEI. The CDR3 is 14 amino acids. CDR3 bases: TGTGCCAGCACCCCAAGGGGGCGGGAAGAGACCCAGTACTTC. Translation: CASTPRGREETQYF.

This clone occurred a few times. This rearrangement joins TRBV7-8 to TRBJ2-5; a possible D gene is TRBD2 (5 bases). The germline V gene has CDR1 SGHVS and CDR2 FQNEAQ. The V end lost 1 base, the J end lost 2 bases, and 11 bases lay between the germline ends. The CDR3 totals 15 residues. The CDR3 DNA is TGTGCCAGCAGCTTAGACGGGAAGCGGCAAGAGACCCAGTACTTC. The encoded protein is CASSLDGKRQETQYF.

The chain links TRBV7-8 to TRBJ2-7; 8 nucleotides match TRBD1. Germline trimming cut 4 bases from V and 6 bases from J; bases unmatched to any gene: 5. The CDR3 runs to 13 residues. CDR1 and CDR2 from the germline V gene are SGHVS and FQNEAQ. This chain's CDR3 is CASSYRTGREQYF. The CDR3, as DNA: TGTGCCAGCAGCTACAGGACAGGGCGCGAGCAGTACTTC.

Written as DNA, the CDR3 is TGTGCCAGCGTCCCTCGGGACAGAAGCTCCTACGAGCAGTACTTC. Translated, it gives CASVPRDRSSYEQYF. The rearrangement uses TRBV6-6 and TRBJ2-7; 7 nucleotides align to TRBD1. V shed 8 bases, J shed 0 bases, and the junction held 10 bases outside the gene matches. Germline V CDR1 and CDR2: MNHNY, SVGAGI (reference sequence). CDR3 size: 15 residues.

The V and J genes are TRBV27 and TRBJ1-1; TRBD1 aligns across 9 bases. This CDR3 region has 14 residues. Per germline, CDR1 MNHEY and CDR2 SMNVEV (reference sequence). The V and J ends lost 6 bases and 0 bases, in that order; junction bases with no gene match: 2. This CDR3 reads CASRGQGMNTEAFF. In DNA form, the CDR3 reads TGTGCCAGCAGGGGACAGGGTATGAACACTGAAGCTTTCTTT.

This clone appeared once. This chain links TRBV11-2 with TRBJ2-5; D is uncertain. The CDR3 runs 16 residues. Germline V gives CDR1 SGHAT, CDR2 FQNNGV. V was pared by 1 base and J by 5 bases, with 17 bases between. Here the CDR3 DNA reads TGTGCCAGCAGCTTAGGTAGTAGTGGGTGGGCGGAGACCCAGTACTTC. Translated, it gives CASSLGSSGWAETQYF.

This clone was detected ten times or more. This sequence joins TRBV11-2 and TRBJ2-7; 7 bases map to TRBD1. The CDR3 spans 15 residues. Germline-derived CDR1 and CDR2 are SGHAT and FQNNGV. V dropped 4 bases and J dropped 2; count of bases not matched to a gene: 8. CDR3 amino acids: CASSYLGQLTYEQYF. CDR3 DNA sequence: TGTGCCAGCAGCTACTTGGGACAGTTGACCTACGAGCAGTACTTC.

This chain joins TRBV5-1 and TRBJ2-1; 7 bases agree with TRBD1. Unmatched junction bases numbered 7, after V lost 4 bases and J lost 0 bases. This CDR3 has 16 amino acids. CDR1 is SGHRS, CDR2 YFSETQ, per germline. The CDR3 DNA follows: TGCGCCAGCAGCGAGGGACAGCCACGCTCCTACAATGAGCAGTTCTTC. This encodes CASSEGQPRSYNEQFF.

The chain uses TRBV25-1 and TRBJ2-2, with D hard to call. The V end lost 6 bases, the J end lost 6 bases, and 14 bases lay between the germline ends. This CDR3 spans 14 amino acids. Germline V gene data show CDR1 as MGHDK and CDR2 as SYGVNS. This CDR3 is CASSPGPMSGELFF. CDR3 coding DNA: TGTGCCAGCAGCCCGGGCCCAATGTCCGGGGAGCTGTTTTTT.

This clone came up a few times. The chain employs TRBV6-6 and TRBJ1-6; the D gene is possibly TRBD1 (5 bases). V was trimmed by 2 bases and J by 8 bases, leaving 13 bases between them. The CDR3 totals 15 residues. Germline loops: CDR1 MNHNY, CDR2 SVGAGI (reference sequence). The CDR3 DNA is TGTGCCAGCAGTTACGCACAGGTCTTAGATTCACCCCTCCACTTT. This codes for CASSYAQVLDSPLHF.

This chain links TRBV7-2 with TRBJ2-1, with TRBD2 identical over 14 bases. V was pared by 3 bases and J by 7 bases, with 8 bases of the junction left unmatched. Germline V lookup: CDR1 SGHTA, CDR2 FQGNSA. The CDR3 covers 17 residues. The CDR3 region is CASSFTTSGRAMNEQFF. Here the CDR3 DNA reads TGTGCCAGCAGCTTTACGACTAGCGGGAGGGCCATGAATGAGCAGTTCTTC.

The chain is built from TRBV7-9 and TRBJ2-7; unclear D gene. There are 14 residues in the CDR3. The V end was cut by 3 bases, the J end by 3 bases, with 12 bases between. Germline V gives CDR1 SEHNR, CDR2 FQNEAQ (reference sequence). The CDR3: CASSFQTLDYEQYF. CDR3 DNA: TGTGCCAGCAGCTTTCAGACCCTCGACTACGAGCAGTACTTC.

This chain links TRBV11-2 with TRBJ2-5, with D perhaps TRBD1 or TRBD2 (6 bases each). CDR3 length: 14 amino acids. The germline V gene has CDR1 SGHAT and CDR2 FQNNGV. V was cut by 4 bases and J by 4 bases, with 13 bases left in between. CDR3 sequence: CASSSPGGRETQYF. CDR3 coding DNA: TGTGCCAGCAGCTCGCCTGGGGGGCGAGAGACCCAGTACTTC. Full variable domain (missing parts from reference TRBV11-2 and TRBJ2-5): EAGVAQSPRYKIIEKRQSVAFWCNPISGHATLYWYQQILGQGPKLLIQFQNNGVVDDSQLPKDRFSAERLKGVDSTLKIQPAKLEDSAVYLCASSSPGGRETQYFGPGTRLLVL.

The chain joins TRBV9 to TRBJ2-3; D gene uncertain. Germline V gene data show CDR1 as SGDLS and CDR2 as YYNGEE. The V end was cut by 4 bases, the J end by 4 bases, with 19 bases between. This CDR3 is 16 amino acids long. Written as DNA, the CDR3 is TGTGCCAGCAGCTTAGCTCTTCCCCAACGGGCAGATACGCAGTATTTT. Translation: CASSLALPQRADTQYF. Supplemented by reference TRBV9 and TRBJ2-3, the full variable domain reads DSGVTQTPKHLITATGQRVTLRCSPRSGDLSVYWYQQSLDQGLQFLIQYYNGEERAKGNILERFSAQQFPDLHSELNLSSLELGDSALYFCASSLALPQRADTQYFGPGTRLTVL.